Listed below are T cell receptor beta chains from one sample, sequenced in a study of tumor-infiltrating lymphocytes in primary liver carcinoma. TCRdb processed the multiplex PCR reads anew with MiXCR; each CDR3 protein has one entry. The table has about 180,000 distinct CDR3 sequences, 50% to 75% seen once. Sequencing was done on a sample of peripheral blood. The origin of the receptors is a man aged 35-49 years with primary liver carcinoma and hepatitis B virus infection. The CDR3 runs from the conserved cysteine through the conserved F or W. The order of the fields is D gene, V gene, J gene, clone size, CDR3 protein, CDR3 DNA. A D gene is named only where the DNA matches it firmly. The size entry is marked missing in some rows and otherwise reads once, few, many or a size class.

D: .
V: TRBV4-1
J: TRBJ1-1
size: .
CDR3: CASSQGFSEAFF
DNA: TGCGCCAGCAGCCAAGGATTCTCAGAAGCTTTCTTT

D: .
V: TRBV28
J: TRBJ2-7
size: .
CDR3: CASNNPRGARDGSYEQYF
DNA: TGTGCCAGTAACAATCCTCGGGGTGCGCGAGATGGATCCTACGAGCAGTACTTC

D: .
V: TRBV5-5
J: TRBJ2-4
size: .
CDR3: CASSSLSENIQYF
DNA: TGTGCCAGCAGCTCCCTCAGCGAAAACATTCAGTACTTC

D: .
V: TRBV4-1
J: TRBJ2-7
size: many
CDR3: CASSQRWSSGSSYEQYF
DNA: TGCGCCAGCAGCCAACGCTGGTCGTCAGGGAGCTCCTACGAGCAGTACTTC

D: TRBD1
V: TRBV29-1
J: TRBJ1-2
size: many
CDR3: CSVDGTEPGYTF
DNA: TGCAGCGTTGACGGGACAGAGCCTGGCTACACCTTC

D: .
V: TRBV12-3/TRBV12-4
J: TRBJ1-2
size: .
CDR3: CANSSGTRQGYTF
DNA: TGTGCCAACAGTTCCGGGACAAGGCAAGGCTACACCTTC

D: TRBD2
V: TRBV12-3/TRBV12-4
J: TRBJ2-5
size: .
CDR3: CASSGLAGETQYF
DNA: TGTGCCAGCAGTGGACTAGCGGGAGAGACCCAGTACTTC

D: .
V: TRBV5-6
J: TRBJ1-1
size: .
CDR3: CASSLEGGLSTEAFF
DNA: TGTGCCAGCAGCTTGGAAGGAGGACTGAGCACTGAAGCTTTCTTT

D: .
V: TRBV4-1
J: TRBJ2-2
size: .
CDR3: CASSQESPFFIGELFF
DNA: TGCGCCAGCAGCCAAGAGTCTCCCTTTTTCATCGGGGAGCTGTTTTTT

D: TRBD2
V: TRBV10-3
J: TRBJ2-7
size: .
CDR3: CAIKERGSYEQYF
DNA: TGTGCCATCAAAGAGCGGGGGTCCTACGAGCAGTACTTC

D: TRBD1
V: TRBV10-3
J: TRBJ2-7
size: .
CDR3: CAISTGESEYEQYF
DNA: TGTGCCATCAGTACAGGGGAGAGCGAGTACGAGCAGTACTTC

D: TRBD1
V: TRBV5-6
J: TRBJ1-1
size: .
CDR3: CVSSLAGTGGTEAFF
DNA: TGTGTCAGCAGCTTGGCCGGGACAGGGGGCACTGAAGCTTTCTTT

D: TRBD2
V: TRBV4-1
J: TRBJ2-7
size: .
CDR3: CASSQKGLAGGNAYEQYF
DNA: TGCGCCAGCAGCCAGAAGGGACTAGCGGGAGGAAACGCCTACGAGCAGTACTTC

D: TRBD2
V: TRBV10-2
J: TRBJ2-1
size: few
CDR3: CASREVAGGYNEQFF
DNA: TGCGCCAGCAGGGAAGTAGCGGGAGGTTACAATGAGCAGTTCTTC

D: .
V: TRBV6-1
J: TRBJ1-1
size: .
CDR3: CAIQGGEVTEAFF
DNA: TGTGCCATTCAAGGGGGGGAGGTCACCGAAGCTTTCTTT

D: .
V: TRBV30
J: TRBJ1-1
size: few
CDR3: CAWKVTGAEAFF
DNA: TGTGCCTGGAAAGTTACAGGCGCTGAAGCTTTCTTT

D: .
V: TRBV11-2
J: TRBJ2-1
size: many
CDR3: CASSATGPGNEQFF
DNA: TGTGCCAGCAGCGCCACAGGCCCGGGGAATGAGCAGTTCTTC

D: TRBD2
V: TRBV13
J: TRBJ2-2
size: few
CDR3: CASSPRAGGNTGELFF
DNA: TGTGCCAGCAGCCCTCGCGCGGGAGGCAACACCGGGGAGCTGTTTTTT

D: .
V: TRBV11-2
J: TRBJ2-5
size: .
CDR3: CASSLTLAETQYF
DNA: TGTGCCAGCAGCTTAACTCTGGCGGAGACTCAGTACTTC

D: TRBD1
V: TRBV11-1
J: TRBJ2-3
size: many
CDR3: CASSPNRGPDTQYF
DNA: TGTGCCAGCAGCCCCAACAGGGGTCCAGATACGCAGTATTTT

D: .
V: TRBV10-3
J: TRBJ2-2
size: few
CDR3: CAIRGVVDGELFF
DNA: TGTGCCATCCGTGGAGTTGTTGACGGGGAGCTGTTTTTT

D: .
V: TRBV7-8
J: TRBJ2-7
size: .
CDR3: CVSSLDTYEQYF
DNA: TGTGTCAGCAGCTTGGACACCTACGAGCAGTACTTC

D: .
V: TRBV10-2
J: TRBJ1-1
size: .
CDR3: CASSSLFDAFF
DNA: TGCGCCAGCAGTAGCCTTTTCGATGCTTTCTTT

D: TRBD1
V: TRBV4-1
J: TRBJ1-4
size: .
CDR3: CASSQDGQGREKLSF
DNA: TGCGCCAGCAGCCAAGATGGACAGGGGCGCGAAAAACTGTCTTTT

D: TRBD1
V: TRBV10-3
J: TRBJ1-5
size: .
CDR3: CAISSGQGCQPQHF
DNA: TGTGCCATCAGCTCGGGACAGGGGTGTCAGCCCCAGCATTTT

D: .
V: TRBV12-3/TRBV12-4
J: TRBJ1-1
size: .
CDR3: CASSLGATGVVAFF
DNA: TGTGCCAGCAGTTTAGGGGCGACAGGCGTTGTAGCTTTCTTT

D: .
V: TRBV14
J: TRBJ2-2
size: .
CDR3: CASSQERGYTGELSF
DNA: TGTGCCAGCAGCCAAGAGCGAGGATACACCGGGGAGCTGTCTTTT

D: TRBD2
V: TRBV11-2
J: TRBJ2-7
size: .
CDR3: CASRPGLAGREQYF
DNA: TGTGCTAGCAGACCGGGACTAGCGGGCCGCGAGCAGTACTTC

D: TRBD2
V: TRBV11-2
J: TRBJ2-1
size: .
CDR3: CTSSLHKTTGGPNEQFF
DNA: TGTACCAGCAGCTTACATAAGACGACGGGAGGGCCCAATGAGCAGTTCTTC

D: .
V: TRBV6-1
J: TRBJ1-5
size: .
CDR3: CASSVGGNQPQHF
DNA: TGTGCCAGCAGTGTAGGGGGGAATCAGCCCCAGCATTTT

D: TRBD2
V: TRBV6-2/TRBV6-3
J: TRBJ2-1
size: few
CDR3: CASSQSGSGGGEQFF
DNA: TGTGCCAGCAGCCAAAGCGGCTCGGGGGGAGGTGAGCAGTTCTTC

D: .
V: TRBV6-2/TRBV6-3
J: TRBJ1-6
size: .
CDR3: CASSYHPKNSPLHF
DNA: TGTGCCAGCAGTTACCATCCAAAGAATTCACCCCTCCACTTT

D: TRBD2
V: TRBV11-2
J: TRBJ2-2
size: many
CDR3: CASSLKPSGWNTGELFF
DNA: TGTGCCAGCAGCTTAAAGCCTAGCGGGTGGAACACCGGGGAGCTGTTTTTT

D: .
V: TRBV13
J: TRBJ1-4
size: few
CDR3: CASRRLGEKLFF
DNA: TGTGCCAGTAGGAGGTTAGGCGAAAAACTGTTTTTT

D: .
V: TRBV5-1
J: TRBJ2-3
size: .
CDR3: CAISLPTDTQYF
DNA: TGCGCCATCAGCTTGCCCACAGATACGCAGTATTTT

D: .
V: TRBV11-2
J: TRBJ2-2
size: once
CDR3: CASNLSHFTGELFF
DNA: TGTGCCAGCAACTTATCACACTTCACCGGGGAACTGTTTTTT

D: TRBD2
V: TRBV28
J: TRBJ2-7
size: .
CDR3: CASRRLAGVFSPNSSSYEQYF
DNA: TGTGCCAGCAGGCGACTAGCGGGAGTGTTCAGTCCGAACTCCAGCTCCTACGAGCAGTACTTC

D: .
V: TRBV5-1
J: TRBJ2-1
size: once
CDR3: CASSLRHFGRDDYNEQFF
DNA: TGCGCCAGCAGCTTGCGTCACTTTGGCCGGGACGACTACAATGAGCAGTTCTTC

D: .
V: TRBV5-1
J: TRBJ2-7
size: .
CDR3: CASSLVDMGHEQYF
DNA: TGCGCCAGCAGCTTGGTCGACATGGGCCACGAGCAGTACTTC

D: TRBD2
V: TRBV29-1
J: TRBJ2-5
size: few
CDR3: CTFKGGAGETQYF
DNA: TGCACGTTCAAGGGAGGGGCTGGAGAGACCCAGTACTTC

D: .
V: TRBV12-3/TRBV12-4
J: TRBJ1-1
size: few
CDR3: CASSGGTAGDNTEAFF
DNA: TGTGCCAGCAGTGGAGGGACCGCGGGGGATAACACTGAAGCTTTCTTT

D: .
V: TRBV12-3/TRBV12-4
J: TRBJ2-2
size: .
CDR3: CASSSKGRGTTGELFF
DNA: TGTGCCAGCAGCAGTAAGGGTCGGGGAACCACCGGGGAGCTGTTTTTT

D: .
V: TRBV12-2
J: TRBJ2-7
size: .
CDR3: CENRLARWWYEQYF
DNA: TGTGAAAATCGCTTAGCCCGGTGGTGGTACGAGCAGTACTTC